The clone carrying this T cell receptor (beta chain) has at least ten counts. Antigen: not known. This CDR3 comprises 11 residues. Germline V CDR1 and CDR2: MNHEY, SVGAGI. Trimming stripped 5 bases from V and 7 bases from J, with 9 bases between. The data were taken from a study of post-analysis software for immune sequencing data. As for the study in general: Relapsing-remitting, secondary progressive and progressive-relapsing multiple sclerosis were all included among the disease courses.

Included in the TCR beta cDNA libraries were unique molecular identifiers. TCRdb recomputed calls from the PCR reads with MiXCR, one row per CDR3 protein. The table includes about 260,000 distinct CDR3 sequences, around 34% detected once. Study-wide points: With F measure, samples from one preparation batch clustered together strongly. Higher frequency in patients than in controls was seen for roughly five TRBV segments, with TRBV5-6, TRBV5-1 and TRBV20-1 among them.

The chain couples TRBV6-5 to TRBJ2-7; D may be TRBD1 (5 bases). The receptor was derived from a girl between 10 and 17 years old with multiple sclerosis. The sequenced sample consisted of blood. In nucleotides, the CDR3 is TGTGCCAGCAGTCTAAGACAGGAGCAGTACTTC. Protein: CASSLRQEQYF.